What follows is one T cell receptor beta chain and its context. The antigen is not known. Compared with germline, one end of the junction differs, possibly owing to a read error. Generation of TCR cDNA used 5'RACE template switching (which added a universal primer site and UMIs). TCRdb used MiXCR to reprocess the 5' RACE reads, holding one entry per CDR3 protein. The table records about 160,000 distinct CDR3 sequences, 6% to 7.5% of them present only once. In germline, CDR1 is SGHRS, CDR2 YFSETQ. CDR3 size: 17 residues. This entry is derived from a study of T cells after yellow fever vaccination. Regarding the study as a whole: Re-detected after boosting: most primary clones, around 96% of CD4 and around 86% of CD8. The CD4 and CD8 compartments had a small share of their clonotypes in common. Contamination by abundant bulk-population clonotypes could be present in FACS-sorted repertoires.

The input for sequencing was CD4+ T cells sorted from PBMCs, taken about 5 days after the first yellow fever vaccination. The origin of this receptor is a man younger than 35 who received the YFV17D yellow fever vaccine. This chain joins TRBV5-1 and TRBJ2-3; 9 bases are a match to TRBD2. The CDR3 region is CSSSFGLGAGGQDTQYF. DNA of the CDR3: TGCTCCAGCAGCTTCGGGCTTGGGGCGGGGGGGCAAGATACGCAGTATTTT.